This TCR beta chain was sequenced for a study of blood T cell repertoires in COVID-19. Study information: Acute and convalescent COVID-19 samples came from the United States, Italy and Spain. Sample material is recorded as cDNA or gDNA derived from T cells, B-cell-depleted T cells, or PBMCs.

In the authors' methods: Estimation of nucleated cell counts relied on the amplification of reference gene primers. The method was immunoSEQ multiplex PCR; TCRdb's version includes in-frame clones alone and lacks a portion of them. For V, J and clone size, that table is used; D and trimming come from the DNA. Of 80,000 to 90,000 clones listed, approximately 78% were seen once; the top ten hold about 1.2%. This clone has just a few counts. Other DNA sequences from this sample encode an identical CDR3 as well. The receptor comes from a woman older than 75 with acute or convalescent COVID-19. The sample was peripheral blood.

The CDR3 DNA sequence: TGTGCCAGCAGCCACGGACAGGGAGACACTGAAGCTTTCTTT. This codes for CASSHGQGDTEAFF. The rearrangement links TRBV5-6 to TRBJ1-1; TRBD1 aligns across 8 bases. Germline V lookup: CDR1 SGHDT, CDR2 YYEEEE. The CDR3 sequence is 14 residues long. V shed 4 bases and J 3 bases; nucleotides not matched to a gene: 5. The full variable domain, its missing parts supplied by reference TRBV5-6 and TRBJ1-1, is DAGVTQSPTHLIKTRGQQVTLRCSPKSGHDTVSWYQQALGQGPQFIFQYYEEEERQRGNFPDRFSGHQFPNYSSELNVNALLLGDSALYLCASSHGQGDTEAFFGQGTRLTVV.